The text below deals with one T cell receptor (beta chain). Its antigen is still unknown. This sample was included in a study of T cell repertoires in cytomegalovirus infection. Study information: Based on public TCR beta signatures, there were indications of CMV infection and of a matching HLA type.

Whole-study results and caveats: Cumulative public TCR beta family frequency identified carriers of CMV plus the relevant HLA. The ex vivo response showed dominance by HLA-C-restricted CMV-specific TCR beta clonotypes.

Each CDR3 protein is one row after TCRdb ran MiXCR on the reads. Here the sample spans fewer than 350,000 distinct CDR3 sequences, roughly a sixth being singletons. V was trimmed by 6 bases and J by 5 bases, leaving 13 bases between them. The CDR3 is made up of 13 amino acids. The V gene's germline CDR1 is LNHDA and CDR2 SQIVND (reference sequence). This clonotype originated in a human donor in good health (CMV status not recorded). Some clones in this sample may be carry-over from other donors' samples. The chain joins TRBV19 to TRBJ1-2; D is unresolved. The specimen was PBMCs. This CDR3 is CASRIPGNYGYTF. CDR3 DNA: TGTGCCAGTAGGATACCGGGAAATTATGGCTACACCTTC.